This record concerns one T cell receptor beta chain sequence. The antigen remains undetermined. The data were obtained in a study of shared clonotypes between healthy human individuals. Findings of the study overall: Several donors held 5% to 5.5% of naive CD4 clonotypes in common.

Here immunoSEQ multiplex PCR was the method, and the copy in TCRdb shows in-frame clones only, minus some. The sample consists of around 2.1 million clones, under 97% of them appearing once. This CDR3 contains 13 residues. Per germline, CDR1 SGHNT and CDR2 YYREEE (reference sequence). V shed 4 bases and J 10 bases; nucleotides not matched to a gene: 6. The J gene is TRBJ2-1, the V gene TRBV5-4; 9 bases line up with TRBD1. The receptor was derived from a young man in good health. Sequencing was performed on naive CD4+ T cells sorted from blood. Subset denoted: CD45RA+ positively selected. In nucleotides, the CDR3 is TGTGCCAGCAGCCGGCCGACAGGGGGAGAGCAGTTCTTC. The encoded protein is CASSRPTGGEQFF. The full variable domain, its missing parts supplied by reference TRBV5-4 and TRBJ2-1, is ETGVTQSPTHLIKTRGQQVTLRCSSQSGHNTVSWYQQALGQGPQFIFQYYREEENGRGNFPPRFSGLQFPNYSSELNVNALELDDSALYLCASSRPTGGEQFFGPGTRLTVL.